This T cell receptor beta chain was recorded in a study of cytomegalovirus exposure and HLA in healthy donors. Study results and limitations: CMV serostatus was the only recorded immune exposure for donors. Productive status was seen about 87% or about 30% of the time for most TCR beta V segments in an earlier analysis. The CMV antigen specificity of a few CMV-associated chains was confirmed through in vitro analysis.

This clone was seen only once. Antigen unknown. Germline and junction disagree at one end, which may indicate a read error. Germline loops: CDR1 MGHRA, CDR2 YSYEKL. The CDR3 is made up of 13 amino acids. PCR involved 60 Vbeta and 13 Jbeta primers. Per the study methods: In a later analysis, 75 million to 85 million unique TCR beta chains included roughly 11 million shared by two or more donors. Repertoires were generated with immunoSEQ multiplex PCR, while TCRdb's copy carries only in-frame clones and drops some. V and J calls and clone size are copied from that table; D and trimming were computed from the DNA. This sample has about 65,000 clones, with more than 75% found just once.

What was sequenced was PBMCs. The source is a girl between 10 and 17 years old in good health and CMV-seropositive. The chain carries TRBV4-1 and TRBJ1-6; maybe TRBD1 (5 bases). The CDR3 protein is CASSQEAGSPLYF. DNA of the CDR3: TGCGCCAGCAGCCAAGAGGCAGGGTCACCCCTCTACTTT.